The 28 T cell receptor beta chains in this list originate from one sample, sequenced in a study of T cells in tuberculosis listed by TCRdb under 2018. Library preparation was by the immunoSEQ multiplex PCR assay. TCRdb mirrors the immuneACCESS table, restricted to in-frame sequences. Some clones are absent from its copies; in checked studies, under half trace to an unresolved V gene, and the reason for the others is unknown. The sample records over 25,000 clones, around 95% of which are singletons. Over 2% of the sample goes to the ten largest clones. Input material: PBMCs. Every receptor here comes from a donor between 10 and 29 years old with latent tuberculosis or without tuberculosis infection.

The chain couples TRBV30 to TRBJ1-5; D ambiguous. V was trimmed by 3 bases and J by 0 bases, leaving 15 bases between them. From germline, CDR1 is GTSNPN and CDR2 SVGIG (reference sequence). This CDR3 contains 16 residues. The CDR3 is CAWSLSAAHSNQPQHF. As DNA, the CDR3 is TGTGCCTGGAGCCTGTCAGCGGCACATAGCAATCAGCCCCAGCATTTT. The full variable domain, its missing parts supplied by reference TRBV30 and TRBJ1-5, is SQTIHQWPATLVQPVGSPLSLECTVEGTSNPNLYWYRQAAGRGLQLLFYSVGIGQISSEVPQNLSASRPQDRQFILSSKKLLLSDSGFYLCAWSLSAAHSNQPQHFGDGTRLSIL.

For the CDR3, the DNA is TGCAGCGTTGAACCCGCAGGGGGATCGTACGAGCAGTACTTC. Encoded protein: CSVEPAGGSYEQYF. The chain uses TRBV29-1 and TRBJ2-7; 7 bases fit TRBD1. J lost 4 bases, V lost 2 bases, and 8 bases had no gene match. In germline, CDR1 is SQVTM, CDR2 ANQGSEA. This CDR3 contains 14 residues.

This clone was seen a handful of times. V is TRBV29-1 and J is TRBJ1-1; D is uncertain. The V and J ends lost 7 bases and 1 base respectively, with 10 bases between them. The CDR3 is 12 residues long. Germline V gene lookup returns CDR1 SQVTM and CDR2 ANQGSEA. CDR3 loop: CSAERQNTEAFF. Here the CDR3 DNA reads TGCAGCGCCGAGAGACAGAACACTGAAGCTTTCTTT.

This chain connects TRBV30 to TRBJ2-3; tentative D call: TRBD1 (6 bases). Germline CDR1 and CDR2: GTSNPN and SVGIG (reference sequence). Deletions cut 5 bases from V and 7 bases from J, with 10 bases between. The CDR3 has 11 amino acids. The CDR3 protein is CAWGGGYTQYF. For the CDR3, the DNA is TGTGCCTGGGGTGGGGGCTATACGCAGTATTTT.

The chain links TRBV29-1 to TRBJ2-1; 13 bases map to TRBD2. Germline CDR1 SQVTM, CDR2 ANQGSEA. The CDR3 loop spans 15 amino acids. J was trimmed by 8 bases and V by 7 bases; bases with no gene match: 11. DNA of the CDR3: TGCAGCGCCGTCGGACTAGCGGGAGCGGGTTATGAGCAGTTCTTC. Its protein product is CSAVGLAGAGYEQFF.

For the CDR3, the DNA is TGTGCCAGCAGCCCTAGCTCAAACTATGGCTACACCTTC. Protein: CASSPSSNYGYTF. The chain couples TRBV7-3 to TRBJ1-2; D gene unclear. The V end was cut by 5 bases, the J end by 2 bases, with 9 bases between. This CDR3 comprises 13 residues. Looked up from germline, CDR1 is SGHTA and CDR2 is FQGTGA.

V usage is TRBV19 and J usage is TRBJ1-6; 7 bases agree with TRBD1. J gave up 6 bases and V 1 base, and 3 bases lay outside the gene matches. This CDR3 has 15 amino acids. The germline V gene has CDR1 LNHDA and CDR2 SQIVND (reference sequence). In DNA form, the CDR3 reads TGTGCCAGTAGTATAGGGGGGACAGTTAATTCACCCCTCCACTTT. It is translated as CASSIGGTVNSPLHF. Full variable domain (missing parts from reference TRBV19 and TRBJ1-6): DGGITQSPKYLFRKEGQNVTLSCEQNLNHDAMYWYRQDPGQGLRLIYYSQIVNDFQKGDIAEGYSVSREKKESFPLTVTSAQKNPTAFYLCASSIGGTVNSPLHFGNGTRLTVT.

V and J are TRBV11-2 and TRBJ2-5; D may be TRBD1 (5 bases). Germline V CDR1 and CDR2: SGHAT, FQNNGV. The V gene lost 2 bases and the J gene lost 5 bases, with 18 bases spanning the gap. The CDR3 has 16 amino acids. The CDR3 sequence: CASSLSGALYLETQYF. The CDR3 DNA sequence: TGTGCCAGCAGCTTAAGTGGGGCACTTTATTTGGAGACCCAGTACTTC.

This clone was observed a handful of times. The CDR3 region is CASSLPGQRLTYTF. CDR3 sequence (DNA): TGTGCCAGCTCACTCCCGGGACAGCGCCTAACCTACACCTTC. The V call is TRBV18, the J call TRBJ1-2, with 7 bases matching TRBD1. Trimming cost V 4 bases and J 10 bases; bases outside gene matches: 12. In germline, CDR1 is KGHSH, CDR2 LQKENI. The length of the CDR3 is 14 residues.

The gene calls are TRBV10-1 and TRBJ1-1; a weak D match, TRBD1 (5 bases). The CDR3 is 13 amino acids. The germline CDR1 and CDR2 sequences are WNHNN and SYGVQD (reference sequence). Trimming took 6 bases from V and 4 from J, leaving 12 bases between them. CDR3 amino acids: CASSEQGPTEAFF. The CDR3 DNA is TGCGCCAGCAGCGAGCAGGGTCCCACTGAAGCTTTCTTT.

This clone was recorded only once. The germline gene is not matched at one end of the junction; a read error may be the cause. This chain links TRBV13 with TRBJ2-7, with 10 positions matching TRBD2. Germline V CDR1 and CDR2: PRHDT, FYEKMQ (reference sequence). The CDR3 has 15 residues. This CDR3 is CASSLGASGSYEQYF. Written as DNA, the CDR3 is TGTGCCAGCAGCCTAGGGGCTAGCGGGAGTTACGAGCAGTACTTC.

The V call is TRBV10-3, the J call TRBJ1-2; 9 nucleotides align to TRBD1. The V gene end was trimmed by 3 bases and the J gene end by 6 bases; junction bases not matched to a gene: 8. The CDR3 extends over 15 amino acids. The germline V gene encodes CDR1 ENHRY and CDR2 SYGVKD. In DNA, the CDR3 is TGTGCCATCAGTGACCCCGACAGGGGGGAAAATGGCTACACCTTC. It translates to CAISDPDRGENGYTF.

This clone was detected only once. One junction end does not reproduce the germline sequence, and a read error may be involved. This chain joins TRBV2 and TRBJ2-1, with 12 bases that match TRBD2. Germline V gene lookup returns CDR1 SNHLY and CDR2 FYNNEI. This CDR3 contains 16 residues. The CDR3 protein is CARSGPSGGGYNEQFF. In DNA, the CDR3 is TGTGCCCGCAGCGGTCCTAGCGGGGGGGGGTACAATGAGCAGTTCTTC.

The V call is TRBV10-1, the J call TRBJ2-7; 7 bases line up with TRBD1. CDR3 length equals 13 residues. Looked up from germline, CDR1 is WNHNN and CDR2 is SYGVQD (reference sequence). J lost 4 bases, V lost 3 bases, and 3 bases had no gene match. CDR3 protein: CASSEAGGYEQYF. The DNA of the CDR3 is TGCGCCAGCAGTGAAGCAGGGGGATACGAGCAGTACTTC.

The chain's CDR3 is CASSDRGSTSNQPQHF. For the CDR3, the DNA is TGTGCCAGCAGTGATAGGGGATCGACCAGCAATCAGCCCCAGCATTTT. This chain links TRBV2 with TRBJ1-5; tentatively, D is TRBD1 (5 bases). Germline CDR1 reads SNHLY; CDR2 reads FYNNEI. Deletions cut 3 bases from V and 1 base from J, with 13 bases between. The CDR3 runs to 16 residues. Based on the CDR3 plus reference TRBV2 and TRBJ1-5, the full variable domain is EPEVTQTPSHQVTQMGQEVILRCVPISNHLYFYWYRQILGQKVEFLVSFYNNEISEKSEIFDDQFSVERPDGSNFTLKIRSTKLEDSAMYFCASSDRGSTSNQPQHFGDGTRLSIL.

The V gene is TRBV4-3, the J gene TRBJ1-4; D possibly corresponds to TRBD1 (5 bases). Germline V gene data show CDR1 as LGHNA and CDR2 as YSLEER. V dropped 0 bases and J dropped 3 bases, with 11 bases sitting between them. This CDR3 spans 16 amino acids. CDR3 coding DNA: TGCGCCAGCAGCCAAGATCCCACAGGTCCTAATGAAAAACTGTTTTTT. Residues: CASSQDPTGPNEKLFF.

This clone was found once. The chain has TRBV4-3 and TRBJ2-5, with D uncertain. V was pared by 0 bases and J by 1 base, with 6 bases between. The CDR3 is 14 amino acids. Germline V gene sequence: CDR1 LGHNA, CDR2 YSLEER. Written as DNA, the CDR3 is TGCGCCAGCAGCCAAGATATAGCCCAAGAGACCCAGTACTTC. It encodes CASSQDIAQETQYF.

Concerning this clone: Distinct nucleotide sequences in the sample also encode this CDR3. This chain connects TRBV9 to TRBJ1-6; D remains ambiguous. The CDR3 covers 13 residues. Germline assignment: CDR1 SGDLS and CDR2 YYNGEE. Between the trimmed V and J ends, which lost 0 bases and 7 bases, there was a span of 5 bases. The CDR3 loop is CASSVGGNSPLHF. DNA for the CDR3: TGTGCCAGCAGCGTAGGCGGGAATTCACCCCTCCACTTT.

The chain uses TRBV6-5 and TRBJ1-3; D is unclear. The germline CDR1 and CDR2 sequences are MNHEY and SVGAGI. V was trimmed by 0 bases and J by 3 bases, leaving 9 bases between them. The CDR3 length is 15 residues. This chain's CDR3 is CASSYSAGVGNTIYF. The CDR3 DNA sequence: TGTGCCAGCAGTTACTCGGCCGGGGTTGGAAACACCATATATTTT.

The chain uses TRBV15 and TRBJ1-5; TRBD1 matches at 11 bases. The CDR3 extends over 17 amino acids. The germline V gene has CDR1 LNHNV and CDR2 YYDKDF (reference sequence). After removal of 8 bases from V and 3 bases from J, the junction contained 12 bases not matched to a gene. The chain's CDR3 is CATQVVRDRGYNQPQHF. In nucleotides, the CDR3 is TGTGCCACCCAAGTCGTCCGGGACAGGGGGTACAATCAGCCCCAGCATTTT.

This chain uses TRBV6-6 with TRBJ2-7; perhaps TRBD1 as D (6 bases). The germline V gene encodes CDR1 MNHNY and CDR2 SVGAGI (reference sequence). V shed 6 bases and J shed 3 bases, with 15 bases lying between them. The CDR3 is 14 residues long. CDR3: CASSQGSGFYEQYF. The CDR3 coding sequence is TGTGCCAGCAGCCAGGGGAGCGGCTTCTACGAGCAGTACTTC.

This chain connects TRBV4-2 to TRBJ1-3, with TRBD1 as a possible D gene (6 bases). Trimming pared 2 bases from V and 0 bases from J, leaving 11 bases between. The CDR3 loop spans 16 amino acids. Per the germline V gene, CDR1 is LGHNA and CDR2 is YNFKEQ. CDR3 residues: CASSQWTVPSGNTIYF. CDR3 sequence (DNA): TGTGCCAGCAGCCAATGGACAGTTCCCTCTGGAAACACCATATATTTT.

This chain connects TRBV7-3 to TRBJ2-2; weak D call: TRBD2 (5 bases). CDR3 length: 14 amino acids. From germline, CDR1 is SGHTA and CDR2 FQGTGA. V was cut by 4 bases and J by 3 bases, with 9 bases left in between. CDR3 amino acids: CASSSDYYTGELFF. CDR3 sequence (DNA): TGTGCCAGCAGCTCCGACTACTACACCGGGGAGCTGTTTTTT. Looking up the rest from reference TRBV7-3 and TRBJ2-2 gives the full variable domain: GAGVSQTPSNKVTEKGKYVELRCDPISGHTALYWYRQSLGQGPEFLIYFQGTGAADDSGLPNDRFFAVRPEGSVSTLKIQRTERGDSAVYLCASSSDYYTGELFFGEGSRLTVL.

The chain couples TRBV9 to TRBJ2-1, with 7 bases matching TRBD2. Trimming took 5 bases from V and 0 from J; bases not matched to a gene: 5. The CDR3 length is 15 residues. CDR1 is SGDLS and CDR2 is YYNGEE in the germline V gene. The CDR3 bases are TGTGCCAGCAGTCCTAGCGGCAGCTCCTACAATGAGCAGTTCTTC. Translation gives CASSPSGSSYNEQFF.

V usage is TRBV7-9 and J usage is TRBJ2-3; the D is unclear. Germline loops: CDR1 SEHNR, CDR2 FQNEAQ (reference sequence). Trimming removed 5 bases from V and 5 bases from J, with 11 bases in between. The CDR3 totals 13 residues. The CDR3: CASSTPNGDTQYF. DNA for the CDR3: TGTGCCAGCAGCACCCCGAACGGAGATACGCAGTATTTT.

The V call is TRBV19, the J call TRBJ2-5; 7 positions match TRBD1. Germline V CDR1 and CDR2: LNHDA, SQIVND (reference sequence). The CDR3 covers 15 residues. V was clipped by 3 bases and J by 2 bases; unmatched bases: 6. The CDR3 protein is CASSIGDRWQETQYF. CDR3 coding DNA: TGTGCCAGTAGTATTGGGGACAGATGGCAAGAGACCCAGTACTTC.

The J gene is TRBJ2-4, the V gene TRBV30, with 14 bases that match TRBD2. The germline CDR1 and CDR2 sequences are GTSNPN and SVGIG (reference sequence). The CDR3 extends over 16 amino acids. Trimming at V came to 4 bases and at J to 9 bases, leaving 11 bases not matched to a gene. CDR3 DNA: TGTGCCTGGAACGAGGGGACTAGCGGGAGAGGAAGCATTCAGTACTTC. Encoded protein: CAWNEGTSGRGSIQYF. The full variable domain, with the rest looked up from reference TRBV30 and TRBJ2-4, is SQTIHQWPATLVQPVGSPLSLECTVEGTSNPNLYWYRQAAGRGLQLLFYSVGIGQISSEVPQNLSASRPQDRQFILSSKKLLLSDSGFYLCAWNEGTSGRGSIQYFGAGTRLSVL.

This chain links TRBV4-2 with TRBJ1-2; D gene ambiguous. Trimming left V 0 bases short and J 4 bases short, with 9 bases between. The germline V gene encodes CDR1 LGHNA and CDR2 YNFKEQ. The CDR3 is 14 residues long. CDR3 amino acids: CASSQDAGPYGYTF. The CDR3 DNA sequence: TGTGCCAGCAGCCAAGATGCAGGCCCCTATGGCTACACCTTC.